This T cell receptor beta chain was obtained from a study of CD8 T cells in ankylosing spondylitis. This clonotype was seen a few times. Antigen unknown. Findings and limits, study-wide: Disease-linked clones bore a CD8+ phenotype, appearing relatively rarely in peripheral blood. The authors reported significant enrichment of disease-linked clones in matched ankylosing spondylitis synovial fluid. There was a TCR beta motif, made of fewer than 10 highly homologous variants, that appeared characteristic of ankylosing spondylitis blood.

Preparation of TCR beta libraries was done by quantitative 5'-RACE with molecular barcodes. TCRdb fed the 5' RACE reads into MiXCR, producing one record per CDR3 protein. The sample lists around 140,000 distinct CDR3 sequences; 15% to 20% were seen once. The CDR3 loop spans 17 amino acids. The ends lost 2 bases at V and 2 bases at J; junction bases unmatched: 12. Looked up from germline, CDR1 is MDHEN and CDR2 is SYDVKM. This sequence was found in a male donor with ankylosing spondylitis. The rearrangement links TRBV28 to TRBJ2-7; 7 bases are a match to TRBD1. Sequencing was done on a sample of blood, either unsorted or a sorted T cell fraction (not recorded which). The chain's CDR3 is CASSLVVSAGGTYEQYF. The CDR3 bases are TGTGCCAGCAGTTTAGTTGTTTCGGCAGGGGGAACCTACGAGCAGTACTTC.